This T cell receptor beta chain was identified during a study of cytomegalovirus exposure and HLA in healthy donors (TCRdb year 2017). With regard to the full study: An earlier analysis of 587 of the donors reported under 300 Gb of sequence data and about 120 million unique TCR beta sequences obtained from about 179 million T cells. About 300 gigabases of sequencing data and around 88 million unique TCR sequences made up an early release that covered around 640 HLA-typed donors. Among the 398 genotyped donors, approximately 82% belonged to the genetic ancestry cluster associated with self-reported Caucasian donors. The study aimed to test whether signatures of past pathogen exposure could be identified by cataloging public T cell receptors. The T cell repertoires of 700 or so subjects were profiled by immunosequencing and related to cytomegalovirus serostatus. Along with the roughly 700-subject first cohort, a separate validation cohort of more than 90 different subjects was used. To predict cytomegalovirus infection status, the study combined high-throughput TCR immunosequencing, statistical association of individual TCRs with disease status, and machine learning. A later analysis re-analyzed previously published TCR beta repertoires from roughly 600 donors and added high-resolution HLA genotyping to study TCR occurrence patterns. In the later analysis, no new phenotypic data were used to find candidate immune exposures; instead, reliance was placed on TCR beta sequences and their occurrence across donors. An earlier analysis of a few hundred of the donors applied high-throughput TCR beta sequencing to assess whether each TCR beta V gene segment acted as functional or pseudogenic. Donor age, sex, ethnicity and CMV serostatus were collected together with the repertoire data. A later genetic analysis took genome-wide SNP genotypes for about 55% of the 666 donors and used that subset as a discovery cohort. All discovery cohort repertoires had been generated using a single sequencing platform. Both class I and class II loci were covered by HLA typing, at four-digit resolution. The number of donors typed differed by locus, with about 629-630 for A, B, C, DRB1 and DQB1, more than 500 for DQA1, 600 to 610 for DPA1, and 472 for DPB1. About five DR-DQ haplotypes were treated as single units for association and clustering because of strong linkage in the cohort. Among roughly 400 genotyped donors of the cohort, an average of about 240,000 unique TCR beta nucleotide sequences was sequenced per donor, of which roughly 18% were non-productive.

In total, 600 or so healthy bone marrow donors made up the cohort. At the time of sampling, all cohort members were nominally healthy, though unrecorded immune exposures were likely present. The donor was CMV seronegative and belonged to the group of 352 seronegative cohort members. Every donor gave a peripheral blood sample, and the peripheral blood mononuclear cells from that sample were used for TCR beta sequencing. Genomic DNA extraction from the blood cell samples was performed with the Qiagen DNeasy Blood Extraction Kit. Library prep was done by the immunoSEQ multiplex PCR assay. The multiplex PCR relied on a mix of 60 forward primers for TCR Vbeta segments and 13 reverse primers for TCR Jbeta segments. A multiplex PCR assay on genomic DNA amplified the CDR3 region of rearranged TCR beta genes. Amplified TCR beta libraries were sequenced as 87-base-pair reads on the Illumina HiSeq System. Processing in the source paper ran as follows. Across the 500 to 700 repertoires, a later analysis counted some 81 million unique TCR beta chains, around 11 million of which were shared by at least two donors. Raw reads were error-corrected and collapsed into unique sequences by a nearest-neighbor algorithm in which closely related sequences were merged to remove PCR and sequencing errors. Alignment of CDR3 sequences to IMGT reference sequences was used to assign V, D and J gene segments. For a sequence to be retained, a match of at least six nucleotides to both a V gene segment and a J gene segment was required. A rearrangement counted as productive if the CDR3 had no stop codons and remained in frame with V and J, and every other rearrangement counted as non-productive. CDR3 was defined by IMGT convention, running from the second conserved V-encoded cysteine to the conserved J-encoded phenylalanine. The earlier analysis of about 570 of the donors excluded any sequence lacking an unambiguous match to a single V gene segment. An earlier analysis of some 500 of the donors classified V segments as functional when productive rearrangements were above 56.7% and as segregating when the standard deviation between donors was above 5%. A statistical classification framework was developed to diagnose cytomegalovirus status using the catalog of TCR beta chain sequences. A later analysis assigned V and J genes by comparing TCR nucleotide sequences with IMGT/GENE-DB human TR gene sequences. Using the TCRdist pipeline, a later analysis assigned CDR3 sequences along with most-parsimonious VDJ recombination scenarios. A later analysis defined each TCR beta chain by its CDR3 amino acid sequence plus V-gene family, and excluded reads lacking a unique V-gene family. To address suspected cross-contamination and a sequencing artifact, a later analysis removed approximately 590 highly shared, low-generation-probability nucleotide sequences. In a later analysis, a clonal expansion index was calculated for each public chain from normalized within-repertoire ranks of inferred template counts. In a later analysis, generation probabilities were computed with a VDJ recombination model fitted to out-of-frame rearrangements, and the resulting probabilities were checked against IGoR. Hypergeometric tests were used in a later analysis to score TCR-TCR, TCR-HLA and TCR-CMV co-occurrence, with a repertoire-size bias correction applied to the TCR pairs. False discovery rates were estimated in a later analysis by permuting HLA or CMV assignments 20 times. In a later analysis, co-occurring TCRs were grouped using DBSCAN, with TCRdist sequence similarity added in when clustering inside HLA-allele-positive subsets. Repertoires with fewer than 30,000 or more than 120,000 public chains, plus five repertoires with anomalous nucleotide sharing, were excluded from co-occurrence clustering. TCRdb stores this immuneACCESS table with in-frame sequences only. Part of the clones is absent; in the studies checked, under half of the shortfall reflects unresolved V genes, and no reason is known for the rest. V, J and clone size were drawn from that table, and D and trimming were deduced from the DNA. This sample comprises roughly 150,000 clones, around four fifths of them detected only once. The top ten clones comprise about 1.9% of the sample.

The germline V gene supplies CDR1 MGHRA and CDR2 YSYEKL. Reading from cysteine to phenylalanine, the CDR3 counts 14 amino acids. Only the CDR3 portion is preserved as DNA: 42 bases, with reading frame beginning at the first base. Study-level results and caveats: The classifier was reported to diagnose cytomegalovirus status with high specificity and sensitivity in both the original cohort and the validation cohort. HLA typing was unavailable for some donors at each locus, so association tests used only the typed subset. Sequencing depth was assumed to be roughly uniform across donors in the presence/absence analyses, though that assumption may not hold. The cohort was sequenced for TCR beta chains only, and without alpha or paired-chain data the features that could be detected were limited. In an earlier analysis of about 540 of the donors, most TCR beta V segments were observed in productive rearrangements about 90% or about 30% of the time, broadly matching IMGT annotations. When HLA alleles, especially DR and DQ, strongly co-occurred, attributing TCR associations to individual alleles was difficult. Some IMGT-functional V segments, including TRBV6-2 and TRBV6-3, could not be told apart with the 87-base-pair reads, so those segments were excluded. Several of the top co-occurrence clusters appeared to be linked to parvovirus B19, influenza, CMV and Epstein-Barr virus, according to a later analysis. Because counts were too low, 15 to 20 rarely observed V segments, including chromosome 9 orphons, were left out of the earlier analysis of some 640 of the donors. While some public TCRs were present in many individuals, most TCR sequences turned up only very rarely across donors. The study listed 150 to 200 TCR beta chains as associated with cytomegalovirus. In a later genetic analysis, fewer N-insertions in productive TCRs were reported among donors in an Asian-associated ancestry cluster than the 666-donor mean. A further reported finding was that TCR beta sequences accurately predicted the HLA-A and HLA-B alleles for most subjects in the first cohort. According to a later analysis, TCR association rates differed among HLA loci, with DRB1 alleles showing the most associated TCRs and HLA-C alleles showing the fewest. The authors suggested that the approach could potentially be extended to other disease states and immunological phenotypes. Correlated functional status among segregating V segments might be attributable to linkage disequilibrium, but an unknown experimental factor could not be ruled out. The sequencing pipeline was judged likely to have produced a cluster of highly shared sequence variants as a technical artifact. A few of the identified cytomegalovirus-associated TCR beta chains were confirmed in vitro to be specific for cytomegalovirus antigens. Immune exposure information for the cohort was limited to CMV serostatus. A later analysis found that most CMV-associated TCR beta chains appeared HLA-restricted, with HLA associations seemingly driven largely by CMV exposure. In a later analysis, HLA-associated TCR beta chains were found to be more clonally expanded and to have lower generation probabilities than equally common non-associated chains. A later analysis associated about 18,000 TCR beta sequences with specific HLA alleles at a false discovery rate of 0.05. V-gene and J-gene trimming of TCR beta chains was associated with a missense DCLRE1C variant in a later genetic analysis, and the association was replicated in an independent cohort.

Regarding this clone: The antigen it recognizes is unknown. The input lacks base qualities; no much larger clone sits a single base away.

In this chain, TRBV4-1 is recombined with TRBJ2-5, and TRBD2 may be the D gene, going by 5 matching bases. TRBJ2-7 explains the end of the DNA better; the J call may be wrong. This receptor was identified in a woman in her late teens or twenties in good health and CMV-seronegative. The specimen was PBMCs. The CDR3 region reads CASSQVLLAYEQYF. The bases are TGCGCCAGCAGCCAAGTATTACTAGCCTACGAGCAGTACTTC.